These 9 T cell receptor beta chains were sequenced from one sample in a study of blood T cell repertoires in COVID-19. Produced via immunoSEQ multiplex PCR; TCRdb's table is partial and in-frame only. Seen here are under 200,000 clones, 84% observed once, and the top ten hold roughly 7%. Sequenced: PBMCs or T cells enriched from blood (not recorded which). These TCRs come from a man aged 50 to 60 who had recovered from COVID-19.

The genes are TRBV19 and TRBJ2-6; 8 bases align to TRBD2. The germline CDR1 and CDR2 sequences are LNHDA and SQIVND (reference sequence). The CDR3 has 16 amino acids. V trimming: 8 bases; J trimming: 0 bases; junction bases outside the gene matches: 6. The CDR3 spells CASREGARSGANVLTF. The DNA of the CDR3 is TGTGCCAGTCGGGAGGGCGCCCGCTCTGGGGCCAACGTCCTGACTTTC.

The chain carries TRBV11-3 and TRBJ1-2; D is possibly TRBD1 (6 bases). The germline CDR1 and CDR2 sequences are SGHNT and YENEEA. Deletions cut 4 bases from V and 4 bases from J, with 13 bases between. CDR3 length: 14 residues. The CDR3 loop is CASSSFGQLYGYTF. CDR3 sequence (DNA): TGTGCCAGCAGCTCCTTCGGACAGCTCTATGGCTACACCTTC.

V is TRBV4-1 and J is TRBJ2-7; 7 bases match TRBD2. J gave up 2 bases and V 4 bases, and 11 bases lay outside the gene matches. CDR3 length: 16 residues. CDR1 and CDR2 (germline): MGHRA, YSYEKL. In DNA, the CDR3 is TGCGCCAGCAGCCGCGGGGGAGGGACGACGACCTACGAGCAGTACTTC. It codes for CASSRGGGTTTYEQYF.

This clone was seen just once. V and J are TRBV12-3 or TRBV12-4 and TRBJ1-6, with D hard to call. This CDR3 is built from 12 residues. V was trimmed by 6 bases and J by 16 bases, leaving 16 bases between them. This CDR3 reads CASSSDPLALHF. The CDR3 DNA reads TGTGCCAGCAGCTCGGACCCCCTAGCTCTCCACTTT.

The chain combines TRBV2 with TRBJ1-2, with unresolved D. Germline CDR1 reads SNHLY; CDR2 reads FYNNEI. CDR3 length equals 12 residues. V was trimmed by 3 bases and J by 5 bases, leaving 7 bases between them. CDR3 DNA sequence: TGTGCCAGCAGTGAGCCAGAATATGGCTACACCTTC. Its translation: CASSEPEYGYTF.

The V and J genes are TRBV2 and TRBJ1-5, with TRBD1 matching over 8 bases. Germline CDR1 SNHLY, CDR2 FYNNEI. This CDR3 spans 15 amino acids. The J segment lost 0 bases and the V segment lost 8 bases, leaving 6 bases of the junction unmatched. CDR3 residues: CASGDRGLSNQPQHF. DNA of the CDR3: TGTGCCAGCGGAGACAGGGGACTTAGCAATCAGCCCCAGCATTTT.

CDR3 in amino acids: CASSPDRGWRNTIYF. CDR3 bases: TGTGCCAGCAGCCCGGACAGGGGTTGGAGAAACACCATATATTTT. The chain recombines TRBV6-5 with TRBJ1-3; 9 positions match TRBD1. The CDR3 contains 15 residues. Germline CDR1 reads MNHEY; CDR2 reads SVGAGI. Trimming took 6 bases from V and 5 from J; bases not matched to a gene: 8.

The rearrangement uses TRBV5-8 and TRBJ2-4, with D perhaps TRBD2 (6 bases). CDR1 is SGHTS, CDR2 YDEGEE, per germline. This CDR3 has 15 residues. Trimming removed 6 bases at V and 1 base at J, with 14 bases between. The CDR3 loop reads CASTRGNGAKNIQYF. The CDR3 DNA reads TGTGCCAGCACCCGGGGGAATGGGGCCAAAAACATTCAGTACTTC.

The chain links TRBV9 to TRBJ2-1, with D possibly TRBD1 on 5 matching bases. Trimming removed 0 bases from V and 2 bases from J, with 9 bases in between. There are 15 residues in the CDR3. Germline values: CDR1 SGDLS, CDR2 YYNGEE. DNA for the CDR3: TGTGCCAGCAGCGTAGGTCAGGGTACCTACAATGAGCAGTTCTTC. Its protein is CASSVGQGTYNEQFF.